These 23 T cell receptor beta chains came from one sample sequenced in a study of blood T cell repertoires in COVID-19 (dated by TCRdb to the early 2020s). Preparation of the library involved the immunoSEQ multiplex PCR assay. Held by TCRdb, this immuneACCESS table contains in-frame sequences only and omits some clones. Under half of the omission traces to an unresolved V gene where checked; the cause of the rest is unknown. In this sample the table shows 150,000 to 200,000 clones, 81% of which occur a single time. 9.5% to 12% of the sample is held by the ten biggest clonotypes. Specimen: peripheral blood. Receptors originate from a man in his sixties with active or convalescent COVID-19.

The chain joins TRBV20-1 to TRBJ2-1, with a possible D match to TRBD2 (6 bases). Germline CDR1 and CDR2: DFQATT and SNEGSKA (reference sequence). V was shortened by 3 bases and J by 6 bases, with 18 bases between the two germline ends. The CDR3 runs 15 residues. The CDR3, as DNA: TGCAGTGCTAGTTTAGCGGTAAAGTCTGTCAATGAGCAGTTCTTC. Translated, it gives CSASLAVKSVNEQFF.

This rearrangement joins TRBV9 to TRBJ1-2; 8 bases fit TRBD1. The CDR3 extends over 15 amino acids. The ends lost 0 bases at V and 7 bases at J; junction bases unmatched: 8. Germline CDR1 and CDR2: SGDLS and YYNGEE. The CDR3 reads CASSVGGGQASGYTF. The DNA of the CDR3 is TGTGCCAGCAGCGTAGGAGGGGGACAGGCCTCTGGCTACACCTTC.

The V call is TRBV6-6, the J call TRBJ1-1, with D tentatively TRBD1 (5 bases). Germline CDR1 is MNHNY and CDR2 is SVGAGI (reference sequence). Trimming left V 5 bases short and J 10 bases short, with 20 bases between. The CDR3 has 14 residues. The CDR3: CASSDPRESGGAFF. The CDR3 nucleotides read TGTGCCAGCAGTGACCCTCGGGAGAGCGGGGGAGCTTTCTTT.

The chain combines TRBV6-5 with TRBJ1-4, with TRBD1 identical over 8 bases. Germline V gene lookup returns CDR1 MNHEY and CDR2 SVGAGI. The CDR3 sequence is 13 residues long. V lost 8 bases to trimming and J lost 7 bases; unmatched junction nucleotides: 6. The CDR3 coding sequence is TGTGCCAGCCAGGGGGCGGGAAGTGAAAAACTGTTTTTT. The encoded protein is CASQGAGSEKLFF.

J is TRBJ1-2 and V is TRBV5-8; the match to TRBD1 covers 10 bases. The CDR3 spans 16 residues. CDR1 and CDR2 (germline): SGHTS, YDEGEE. J lost 1 base, V lost 0 bases, and 3 bases had no gene match. The CDR3 loop is CASSLVGTGVNYGYTF. The CDR3 nucleotides are TGTGCCAGCAGCTTGGTCGGGACAGGGGTTAACTATGGCTACACCTTC.

The chain has TRBV19 and TRBJ2-1; 10 positions match TRBD2. Looked up from germline, CDR1 is LNHDA and CDR2 is SQIVND (reference sequence). Unmatched junction bases numbered 16, after V lost 3 bases and J lost 2 bases. CDR3 length equals 20 residues. This chain's CDR3 is CASSIPGRASGSGTYNEQFF. The DNA of the CDR3 is TGTGCCAGTAGTATCCCAGGCAGGGCTAGCGGGAGCGGGACCTACAATGAGCAGTTCTTC. Combining the CDR3 with reference TRBV19 and TRBJ2-1 gives the whole variable domain DGGITQSPKYLFRKEGQNVTLSCEQNLNHDAMYWYRQDPGQGLRLIYYSQIVNDFQKGDIAEGYSVSREKKESFPLTVTSAQKNPTAFYLCASSIPGRASGSGTYNEQFFGPGTRLTVL.

The V gene is TRBV4-2, the J gene TRBJ2-4; perhaps TRBD2 as D (6 bases). The ends were cut back, 0 bases at V and 2 bases at J, with 17 bases in the middle. This CDR3 region has 18 residues. Germline V gene data show CDR1 as LGHNA and CDR2 as YNFKEQ. In nucleotides, the CDR3 is TGTGCCAGCAGCCAAGAATTCGGCGGGGCCGGGACCAAAAACATTCAGTACTTC. This sequence encodes CASSQEFGGAGTKNIQYF.

The chain joins TRBV7-2 to TRBJ1-2; 7 bases line up with TRBD1. After removal of 5 bases from V and 4 bases from J, the junction contained 10 bases not matched to a gene. The CDR3 extends over 15 amino acids. Germline values: CDR1 SGHTA, CDR2 FQGNSA. The CDR3 is CASSPQQGEVYGYTF. The CDR3 nucleotides read TGTGCCAGCAGCCCCCAGCAGGGGGAAGTCTATGGCTACACCTTC.

V usage is TRBV3-1 (or the pseudogene TRBV3-2) and J usage is TRBJ1-6; D ambiguous. The CDR3 spans 16 residues. V gave up 2 bases and J gave up 5 bases, with 13 bases separating them. Germline V gene lookup returns CDR1 LGHDT and CDR2 YNNKEL (reference sequence). This chain's CDR3 is CASSQPLGRNNSPLHF. The CDR3 bases are TGTGCCAGCAGCCAACCCTTGGGCAGAAATAATTCACCCCTCCACTTT.

The rearrangement links TRBV3-1 (or the pseudogene TRBV3-2) to TRBJ2-7, with 8 bases matching TRBD2. This CDR3 spans 18 amino acids. CDR1 and CDR2 (germline): LGHDT, YNNKEL (reference sequence). The V segment lost 4 bases and the J segment 2 bases; nucleotides outside the gene matches: 16. CDR3 DNA: TGTGCCAGCAGCCCCAGGTTGGGTGGGACTAGGGGACCCTACGAGCAGTACTTC. Amino acid sequence: CASSPRLGGTRGPYEQYF.

V and J are TRBV28 and TRBJ1-1; D might be TRBD1 (6 bases). CDR1 is MDHEN, CDR2 SYDVKM, per germline. With 6 bases removed from V and 1 base from J, the gap between germline ends came to 12 bases. The CDR3 has 14 amino acids. The CDR3, as DNA: TGTGCCAGCAGATCTGGACAGCCGAACACTGAAGCTTTCTTT. Translating gives CASRSGQPNTEAFF.

The chain links TRBV29-1 to TRBJ2-7, with D unclear. The germline V gene has CDR1 SQVTM and CDR2 ANQGSEA. The CDR3 consists of 13 residues. V was trimmed by 4 bases and J by 0 bases, leaving 10 bases between them. CDR3 in DNA: TGCAGCGTTGTTAACAAGAACTCCTACGAGCAGTACTTC. Amino acid sequence: CSVVNKNSYEQYF.

The chain employs TRBV10-1 and TRBJ2-2, with 8 bases matching TRBD2. Trimming cost V 4 bases and J 7 bases; bases outside gene matches: 5. Looked up from germline, CDR1 is WNHNN and CDR2 is SYGVQD (reference sequence). The CDR3 spans 14 residues. CDR3 bases: TGCGCCAGCAGTGCAGCGGGAGCTATCGGGGAGCTGTTTTTT. Encoded protein: CASSAAGAIGELFF.

The chain uses TRBV5-4 and TRBJ2-7, with 9 bases that match TRBD1. Trimming removed 3 bases from V and 4 bases from J; junction bases left unmatched: 5. This CDR3 spans 14 amino acids. The V gene's germline CDR1 is SGHNT and CDR2 YYREEE (reference sequence). CDR3 nucleotide sequence: TGTGCCAGCAGCTCTACAGGGGGCCATTACGAGCAGTACTTC. This sequence encodes CASSSTGGHYEQYF.

This clone showed up just a few times. The chain couples TRBV28 to TRBJ1-1, with a possible D match to TRBD1 (5 bases). Germline V gene data show CDR1 as MDHEN and CDR2 as SYDVKM. Trimming left V 5 bases short and J 0 bases short, with 13 bases between. The CDR3 totals 15 residues. The CDR3 region has the DNA TGTGCCAGCAGTCTGCCGGGGGTACTGAACACTGAAGCTTTCTTT. It codes for CASSLPGVLNTEAFF.

J is TRBJ2-5 and V is TRBV2, with 7 bases matching TRBD1. The CDR3 sequence is 13 residues long. J gave up 2 bases and V 7 bases, and 4 bases lay outside the gene matches. The germline CDR1 and CDR2 sequences are SNHLY and FYNNEI. DNA for the CDR3: TGTGCCAGCAATGGACAGGTTCAAGAGACCCAGTACTTC. It yields the protein CASNGQVQETQYF.

The rearrangement uses TRBV19 and TRBJ2-3, with 9 positions matching TRBD2. The CDR3 sequence is 15 residues long. With 1 base clipped from V and 4 bases from J, the junction kept 3 bases outside the gene matches. CDR1 is LNHDA, CDR2 SQIVND, per germline (reference sequence). For the CDR3, the DNA is TGTGCCAGTAGTATAGGTGGGACTAGCCCAGATACGCAGTATTTT. It specifies CASSIGGTSPDTQYF.

This chain links TRBV4-2 with TRBJ2-5, with 12 bases identical to TRBD2. Germline V gene data show CDR1 as LGHNA and CDR2 as YNFKEQ. The CDR3 consists of 21 residues. V trimming: 4 bases; J trimming: 3 bases; junction bases outside the gene matches: 21. CDR3 sequence reads: CASSPNVRLAGGVGSKETQYF. In nucleotides, the CDR3 is TGTGCCAGCAGCCCTAACGTCCGGCTAGCGGGAGGGGTAGGGTCAAAAGAGACCCAGTACTTC.

CDR3 nucleotides: TGTGCCAGCAGTTACCCGACAGGGACCACTGAAGCTTTCTTT. This sequence encodes CASSYPTGTTEAFF. This chain joins TRBV6-6 and TRBJ1-1; 7 bases are a match to TRBD1. V lost 2 bases, J lost 4 bases, and 4 bases stayed unmatched. Germline V gene data show CDR1 as MNHNY and CDR2 as SVGAGI (reference sequence). This CDR3 contains 14 residues.

The chain links TRBV6-5 to TRBJ2-5, with TRBD1 as a possible D gene (6 bases). From germline, CDR1 is MNHEY and CDR2 SVGAGI. V lost 8 bases, J lost 3 bases, and 19 bases lay in between. CDR3 size: 15 residues. The CDR3 is CASRQTGRPEETQYF. CDR3 in DNA: TGTGCCAGCCGACAGACAGGCCGCCCCGAAGAGACCCAGTACTTC.

The chain uses TRBV19 and TRBJ1-2, with a possible D match to TRBD1 (6 bases). V shed 6 bases and J shed 1 base, with 12 bases lying between them. This CDR3 has 14 amino acids. In germline, CDR1 is LNHDA, CDR2 SQIVND (reference sequence). CDR3 coding DNA: TGTGCCAGTAGCGGCAGGACAGATAACTATGGCTACACCTTC. Protein product: CASSGRTDNYGYTF.

The rearrangement joins TRBV7-2 to TRBJ1-6; a possible D gene is TRBD1 (5 bases). CDR1 and CDR2 from the germline V gene are SGHTA and FQGNSA. Trimming took 5 bases from V and 10 from J, leaving 12 bases between them. The CDR3 is 13 residues long. The CDR3, as DNA: TGTGCCAGCAGCGCGGGGCGGGAGTCACCCCTCCACTTT. Translating it yields CASSAGRESPLHF.

The chain recombines TRBV2 with TRBJ2-6, with D perhaps TRBD1 (6 bases). The CDR3 contains 15 residues. Per germline, CDR1 SNHLY and CDR2 FYNNEI. V was clipped by 4 bases and J by 4 bases, with 11 bases between them. The CDR3 DNA follows: TGTGCCAGCAGTGGACAGGTGGTAGGGGCCAACGTCCTGACTTTC. This gives the protein CASSGQVVGANVLTF.